This is a list of T cell receptor beta chains from one sample in a study of blood T cells in healthy people across ages. TCRdb analysed the 5' RACE reads with MiXCR anew, one entry per CDR3 protein. The sample contains 1.5 million or so distinct CDR3 sequences, about 45% of which appear only once. The sequenced material came from blood. Receptor source: a woman aged 18-29 years in good health. Both conserved end residues are part of each CDR3. Each record gives: clone size, J gene, D gene, V gene, CDR3 protein, CDR3 DNA. D genes are given only for firm matches. Size values are once, few and many counts, or a class for expanded clones, and some rows have none.

clone_size: .; j_call: TRBJ2-7; d_call: .; v_call: TRBV11-2; cdr3_aa: CASSPRAQGSSYEQYF; cdr3_nt: TGTGCCAGCAGCCCCAGAGCCCAGGGGAGCTCCTACGAGCAGTACTTC
clone_size: few; j_call: TRBJ2-1; d_call: TRBD2; v_call: TRBV9; cdr3_aa: CASSSFSGLAGDEQFF; cdr3_nt: TGTGCCAGCAGCTCTTTCTCCGGACTAGCGGGAGATGAGCAGTTCTTC
clone_size: .; j_call: TRBJ1-5; d_call: TRBD1; v_call: TRBV2; cdr3_aa: CASSVGQGDNQPQHF; cdr3_nt: TGTGCCAGCAGTGTGGGACAGGGGGACAATCAGCCCCAGCATTTT
clone_size: .; j_call: TRBJ1-5; d_call: .; v_call: TRBV6-6; cdr3_aa: CATAWPQHF; cdr3_nt: TGTGCCACCGCGTGGCCCCAGCATTTT
clone_size: few; j_call: TRBJ2-1; d_call: TRBD1; v_call: TRBV20-1; cdr3_aa: CSARYPRGYNEQFF; cdr3_nt: TGCAGTGCTAGGTACCCCAGGGGGTACAATGAGCAGTTCTTC
clone_size: few; j_call: TRBJ2-5; d_call: .; v_call: TRBV9; cdr3_aa: CASSVVGTFQETQYF; cdr3_nt: TGTGCCAGCAGCGTAGTCGGGACTTTCCAAGAGACCCAGTACTTC
clone_size: .; j_call: TRBJ1-1; d_call: .; v_call: TRBV29-1; cdr3_aa: CSVEVGRTLTFGATEAFF; cdr3_nt: TGCAGCGTTGAAGTAGGGAGGACTTTAACATTCGGGGCCACTGAAGCTTTCTTT
clone_size: .; j_call: TRBJ1-3; d_call: TRBD1; v_call: TRBV12-3/TRBV12-4; cdr3_aa: CASSPKGGYSGSTIYF; cdr3_nt: TGTGCCAGCAGTCCCAAAGGGGGCTACTCTGGAAGCACCATATATTTT
clone_size: few; j_call: TRBJ2-1; d_call: .; v_call: TRBV7-9; cdr3_aa: CASSYITAYNEQFF; cdr3_nt: TGTGCCAGCAGCTATATTACTGCCTACAATGAGCAGTTCTTC
clone_size: .; j_call: TRBJ1-1; d_call: TRBD1; v_call: TRBV12-3/TRBV12-4; cdr3_aa: CASSSMTGGFAEAFF; cdr3_nt: TGTGCCAGCAGTTCCATGACAGGGGGATTCGCTGAAGCTTTCTTT
clone_size: few; j_call: TRBJ1-2; d_call: .; v_call: TRBV4-2; cdr3_aa: CASSQDLKGYTF; cdr3_nt: TGTGCCAGCAGCCAAGATTTGAAAGGCTACACCTTC
clone_size: .; j_call: TRBJ1-1; d_call: .; v_call: TRBV27; cdr3_aa: CASAPGSFRNTEAFF; cdr3_nt: TGTGCCAGCGCGCCCGGGAGTTTCAGAAACACTGAAGCTTTCTTT
clone_size: .; j_call: TRBJ2-3; d_call: .; v_call: TRBV12-3/TRBV12-4; cdr3_aa: CASAPPGSTDTQYF; cdr3_nt: TGTGCCAGCGCCCCCCCGGGATCCACAGATACGCAGTATTTT
clone_size: few; j_call: TRBJ2-7; d_call: .; v_call: TRBV7-9; cdr3_aa: CASSLLSSSYNEQYF; cdr3_nt: TGTGCCAGCAGCTTACTCTCAAGCTCCTACAATGAGCAGTACTTC
clone_size: few; j_call: TRBJ1-2; d_call: .; v_call: TRBV6-5; cdr3_aa: CASSFDQGYGYTF; cdr3_nt: TGTGCCAGCAGTTTTGACCAGGGCTATGGCTACACCTTC
clone_size: many; j_call: TRBJ2-3; d_call: .; v_call: TRBV6-6; cdr3_aa: CASSPSRADTQYF; cdr3_nt: TGTGCCAGCTCACCTTCTAGGGCAGATACGCAGTATTTT
clone_size: .; j_call: TRBJ2-1; d_call: .; v_call: TRBV20-1; cdr3_aa: CSARDSGSLFHNEQFF; cdr3_nt: TGCAGTGCTAGAGATAGTGGGTCTCTATTTCACAATGAGCAGTTCTTC
clone_size: .; j_call: TRBJ2-3; d_call: .; v_call: TRBV11-2; cdr3_aa: CASSLVGPGSSTDTQYF; cdr3_nt: TGTGCCAGCAGCTTAGTCGGACCCGGGAGTAGCACAGATACGCAGTATTTT
clone_size: .; j_call: TRBJ1-1; d_call: .; v_call: TRBV6-6; cdr3_aa: CASSHPQGTRTEAFF; cdr3_nt: TGTGCCAGCAGTCACCCACAGGGAACCAGGACTGAAGCTTTCTTT
clone_size: .; j_call: TRBJ2-3; d_call: TRBD1; v_call: TRBV29-1; cdr3_aa: CSGVGSRTGVTDTQYF; cdr3_nt: TGCAGCGGCGTGGGGTCCAGGACAGGGGTTACAGATACGCAGTATTTT
clone_size: .; j_call: TRBJ1-2; d_call: .; v_call: TRBV7-2; cdr3_aa: CASSRGEGYTF; cdr3_nt: TGTGCCAGCAGCCGGGGGGAAGGCTACACCTTC
clone_size: .; j_call: TRBJ2-1; d_call: .; v_call: TRBV29-1; cdr3_aa: CSVIGAYNEQFF; cdr3_nt: TGCAGCGTTATCGGCGCCTACAATGAGCAGTTCTTC
clone_size: .; j_call: TRBJ2-7; d_call: .; v_call: TRBV28; cdr3_aa: CASSVLGPREQYF; cdr3_nt: TGTGCCAGCAGCGTTCTTGGACCCCGGGAGCAGTACTTC
clone_size: .; j_call: TRBJ2-7; d_call: .; v_call: TRBV7-2; cdr3_aa: CASSLGLGLAYEQYF; cdr3_nt: TGTGCCAGCAGCTTAGGGTTAGGGCTAGCCTACGAGCAGTACTTC
clone_size: .; j_call: TRBJ2-7; d_call: .; v_call: TRBV29-1; cdr3_aa: CSVEDLTSNEQYF; cdr3_nt: TGCAGCGTTGAAGATTTAACGTCCAATGAGCAGTACTTC
clone_size: .; j_call: TRBJ1-1; d_call: .; v_call: TRBV20-1; cdr3_aa: CSAQNIQRLDEAFF; cdr3_nt: TGCAGTGCTCAGAACATACAGCGGCTCGATGAAGCTTTCTTT
clone_size: few; j_call: TRBJ1-2; d_call: .; v_call: TRBV24-1; cdr3_aa: CATSDPGVGYTF; cdr3_nt: TGTGCCACCAGTGATCCCGGGGTCGGCTACACCTTC
clone_size: .; j_call: TRBJ2-1; d_call: TRBD2; v_call: TRBV13; cdr3_aa: CASSPPLAGGTWRYNEQFF; cdr3_nt: TGTGCCAGCAGCCCACCGCTAGCGGGAGGGACCTGGCGCTACAATGAGCAGTTCTTC
clone_size: few; j_call: TRBJ1-1; d_call: .; v_call: TRBV6-6; cdr3_aa: CASSPRRGMNTEAFF; cdr3_nt: TGTGCCAGCAGCCCGAGGCGGGGAATGAACACTGAAGCTTTCTTT